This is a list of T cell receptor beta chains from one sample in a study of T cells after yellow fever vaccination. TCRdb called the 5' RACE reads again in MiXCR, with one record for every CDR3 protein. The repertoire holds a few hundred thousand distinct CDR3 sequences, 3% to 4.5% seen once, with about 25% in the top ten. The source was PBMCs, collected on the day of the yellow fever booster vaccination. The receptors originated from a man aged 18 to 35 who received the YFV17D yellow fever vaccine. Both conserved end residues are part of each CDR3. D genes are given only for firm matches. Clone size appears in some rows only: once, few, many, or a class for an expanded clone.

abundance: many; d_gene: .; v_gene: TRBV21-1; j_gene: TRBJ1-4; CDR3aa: CASSRVHRATNEKLFF; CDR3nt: TGTGCCAGCAGCAGAGTACACAGGGCAACTAATGAAAAACTGTTTTTT
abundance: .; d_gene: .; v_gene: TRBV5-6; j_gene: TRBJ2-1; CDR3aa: CASSWGSRPEEIF; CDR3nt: TGTGCCAGCAGCTGGGGTAGTAGGCCGGAGGAGATCTTC
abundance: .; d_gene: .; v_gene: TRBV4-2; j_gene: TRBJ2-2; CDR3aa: CASSQPPELPNTGELFF; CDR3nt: TGTGCCAGCAGCCAACCCCCGGAACTACCGAACACCGGGGAGCTGTTTTTT
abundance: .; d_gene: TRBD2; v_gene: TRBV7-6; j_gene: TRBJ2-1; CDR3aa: CASSFDPSGRTNEQFF; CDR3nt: TGTGCCAGCAGCTTCGATCCGAGCGGGAGGACCAATGAGCAGTTCTTC
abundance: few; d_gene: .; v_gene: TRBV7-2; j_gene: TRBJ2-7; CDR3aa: CASTTGTRYEQYF; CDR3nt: TGTGCCAGCACCACCGGGACACGGTACGAGCAGTACTTC
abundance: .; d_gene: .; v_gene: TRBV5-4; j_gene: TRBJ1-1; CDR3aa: CASSLDRAPVNTEAFF; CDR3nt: TGTGCCAGCAGCTTGGACAGGGCGCCCGTGAACACTGAAGCTTTCTTT
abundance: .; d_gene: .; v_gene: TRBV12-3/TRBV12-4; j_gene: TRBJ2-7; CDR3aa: CASASLSYEQYF; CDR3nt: TGTGCCAGCGCCAGTTTATCGTACGAGCAGTACTTC
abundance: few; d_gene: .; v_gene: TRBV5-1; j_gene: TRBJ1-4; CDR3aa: CASSLGSRIEEKLFF; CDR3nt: TGCGCCAGCAGCTTGGGTAGCAGAATTGAGGAAAAACTGTTTTTT
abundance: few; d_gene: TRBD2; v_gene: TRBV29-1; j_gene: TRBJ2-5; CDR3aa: CSVRQRGGPETQYF; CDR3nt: TGCAGCGTGAGACAGCGGGGGGGCCCAGAGACCCAGTACTTC
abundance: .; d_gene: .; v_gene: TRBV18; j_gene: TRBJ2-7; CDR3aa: CASSPSGDTYYEQYF; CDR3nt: TGTGCCAGCTCCCCCAGTGGGGACACCTACTACGAGCAGTACTTC
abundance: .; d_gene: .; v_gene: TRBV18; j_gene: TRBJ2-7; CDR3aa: CASSPQVGGLSYEQYF; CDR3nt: TGTGCCAGCTCACCCCAGGTGGGGGGACTCTCCTACGAGCAGTACTTC
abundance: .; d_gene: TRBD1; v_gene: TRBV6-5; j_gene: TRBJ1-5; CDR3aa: CASRRGQGKQPQHF; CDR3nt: TGTGCCAGCAGACGAGGACAGGGCAAACAGCCCCAGCATTTT
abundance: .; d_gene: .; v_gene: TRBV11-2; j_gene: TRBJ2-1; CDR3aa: CASSSPGDEQFF; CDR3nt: TGTGCCAGCAGCTCCCCGGGGGATGAGCAGTTCTTC
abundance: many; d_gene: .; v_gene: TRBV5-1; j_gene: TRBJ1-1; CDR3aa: CASSLVTQTEAFF; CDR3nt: TGCGCCAGCAGCTTGGTTACTCAAACTGAAGCTTTCTTT
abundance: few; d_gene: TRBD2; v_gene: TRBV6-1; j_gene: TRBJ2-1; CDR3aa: CASSEGLAGGYNEQFF; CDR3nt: TGTGCCAGCAGTGAAGGCCTAGCGGGGGGGTACAATGAGCAGTTCTTC
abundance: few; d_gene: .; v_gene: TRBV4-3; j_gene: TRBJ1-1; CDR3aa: CASSQDLARGNTEAFF; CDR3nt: TGCGCCAGCAGCCAAGATCTCGCACGGGGAAACACTGAAGCTTTCTTT
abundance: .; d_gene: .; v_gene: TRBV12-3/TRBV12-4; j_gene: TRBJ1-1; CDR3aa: CASSFLGAGTEAFF; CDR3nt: TGTGCCAGCAGTTTTCTGGGCGCGGGTACTGAAGCTTTCTTT
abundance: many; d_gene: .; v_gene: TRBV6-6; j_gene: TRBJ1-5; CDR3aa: CASRGGGSNQPQHF; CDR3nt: TGTGCCAGCAGGGGCGGGGGCTCCAATCAGCCCCAGCATTTT
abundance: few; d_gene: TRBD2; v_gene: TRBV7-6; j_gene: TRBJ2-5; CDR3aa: CASSGLAGEQETQYF; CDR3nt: TGTGCCAGCAGCGGACTAGCGGGGGAGCAAGAGACCCAGTACTTC
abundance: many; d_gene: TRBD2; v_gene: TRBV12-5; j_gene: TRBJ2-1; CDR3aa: CASGRGPGLAGGPFGEQFF; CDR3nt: TGTGCTAGTGGCCGGGGGCCGGGACTAGCGGGGGGGCCTTTCGGTGAGCAGTTCTTC
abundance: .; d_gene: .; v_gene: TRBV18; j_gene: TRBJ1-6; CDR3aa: CASSPEGTPNNSPLHF; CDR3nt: TGTGCCAGCTCACCGGAAGGGACACCTAATAATTCACCCCTCCACTTT
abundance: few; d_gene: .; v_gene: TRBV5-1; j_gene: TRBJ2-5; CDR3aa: CASSLVEHETQYF; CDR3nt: TGCGCCAGCAGCTTGGTGGAGCATGAGACCCAGTACTTC
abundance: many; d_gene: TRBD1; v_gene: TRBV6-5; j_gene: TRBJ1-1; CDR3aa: CASKTGTGGTEAFF; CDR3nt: TGTGCCAGTAAGACCGGGACAGGGGGAACTGAAGCTTTCTTT
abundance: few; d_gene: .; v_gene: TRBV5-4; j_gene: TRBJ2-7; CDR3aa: CASSYGREVYEQYF; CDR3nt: TGTGCCAGCAGTTATGGACGGGAAGTCTACGAGCAGTACTTC
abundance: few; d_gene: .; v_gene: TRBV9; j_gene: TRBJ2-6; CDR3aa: CASSVDLGAGANVLTF; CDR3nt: TGTGCCAGCAGCGTAGATCTGGGGGCTGGGGCCAACGTCCTGACTTTC
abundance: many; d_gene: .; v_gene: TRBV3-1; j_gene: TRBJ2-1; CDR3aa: CASSQSIGNEQFF; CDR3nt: TGTGCCAGCAGCCAATCTATAGGCAATGAGCAGTTCTTC